This TCR beta chain was profiled in a study of T-cell memory formation after mild COVID-19. Study summary: Largely donor-specific TCR clusters were found.

V shed 5 bases, J shed 4 bases, and the junction held 11 bases outside the gene matches. This CDR3 contains 15 residues. Germline V gives CDR1 DFQATT, CDR2 SNEGSKA (reference sequence). 5'RACE primed from the constant segment yielded TCR alpha and TCR beta cDNA libraries bearing sample barcodes and UMIs. One entry per CDR3 protein results from TCRdb running MiXCR on the 5' RACE reads. The table has 450,000 to 700,000 distinct CDR3 sequences, more than 15% seen once; the top ten hold around 12%. Overall study results and limits: Day 15 to 85 contracting clones showed balanced CD4/CD8; day 15 to 37 expanders favored CD4+.

In its sample, this clonotype was seen a few times. The antigen remains undetermined. The chain carries TRBV20-1 and TRBJ1-5; 7 bases map to TRBD1. The receptor was isolated from an adult woman who had mild COVID-19 (a few samples of this study predate the infection). Cell type and time point are not known. Specimen: PBMCs or a T cell subset sorted from them (not recorded which). The CDR3: CSASETGTVNQPQHF. For the CDR3, the DNA is TGCAGTGCTTCCGAGACAGGGACAGTAAATCAGCCCCAGCATTTT.